This TCR beta chain was documented in a study of T cell responses to AZD1222 COVID-19 vaccine. Study results and limitations: Seropositive AZD1222 recipients at baseline numbered only 5 or 6. Repertoires in all cases were sampled only once the peak T cell response had passed.

This table comes from immunoSEQ multiplex PCR, and its TCRdb copy is limited to in-frame clones, with some not included. The repertoire consists of 140,000 or so clones, with just over 90% occurring once and the leading ten covering 1.9%. This clone has only one observation. The antigen remains undetermined. CDR3 length: 17 amino acids. V was pared by 6 bases and J by 0 bases, with 12 bases of the junction left unmatched. Germline V gene data show CDR1 as LGHNA and CDR2 as YNFKEQ. This chain uses TRBV4-2 with TRBJ2-3; 7 bases match TRBD1. The sequence was obtained from an adult who received the AZD1222 COVID-19 vaccine. The starting material was peripheral blood, obtained 28 days after the second AZD1222 dose. CDR3 sequence (DNA): TGTGCCAGCAGGCCCTACAACCGGGGACAGAGCACAGATACGCAGTATTTT. Residues: CASRPYNRGQSTDTQYF.